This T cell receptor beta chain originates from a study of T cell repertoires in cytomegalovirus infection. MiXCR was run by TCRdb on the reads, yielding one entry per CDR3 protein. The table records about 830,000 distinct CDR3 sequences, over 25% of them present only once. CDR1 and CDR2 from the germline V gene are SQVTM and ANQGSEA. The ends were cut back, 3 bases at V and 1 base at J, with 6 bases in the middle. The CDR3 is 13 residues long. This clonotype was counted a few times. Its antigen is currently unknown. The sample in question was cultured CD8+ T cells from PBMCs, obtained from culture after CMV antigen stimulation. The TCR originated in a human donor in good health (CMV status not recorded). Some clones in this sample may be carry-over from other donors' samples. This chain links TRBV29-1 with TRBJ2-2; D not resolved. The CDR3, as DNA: TGCAGCGTTGAGGAAGGGAACACCGGGGAGCTGTTTTTT. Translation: CSVEEGNTGELFF.